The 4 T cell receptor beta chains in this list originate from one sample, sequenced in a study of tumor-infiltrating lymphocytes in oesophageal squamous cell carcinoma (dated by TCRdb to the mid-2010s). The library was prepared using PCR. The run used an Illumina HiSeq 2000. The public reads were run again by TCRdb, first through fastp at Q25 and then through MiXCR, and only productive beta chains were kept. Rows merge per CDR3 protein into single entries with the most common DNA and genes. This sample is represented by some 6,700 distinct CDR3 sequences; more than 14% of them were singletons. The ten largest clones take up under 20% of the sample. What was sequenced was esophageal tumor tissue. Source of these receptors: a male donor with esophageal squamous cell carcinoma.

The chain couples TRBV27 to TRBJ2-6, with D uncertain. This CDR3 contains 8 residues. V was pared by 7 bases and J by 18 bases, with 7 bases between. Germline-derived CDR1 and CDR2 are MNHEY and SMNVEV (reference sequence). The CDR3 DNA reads TGTGCCAGCAACCCAGAGACTTTC. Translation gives CASNPETF.

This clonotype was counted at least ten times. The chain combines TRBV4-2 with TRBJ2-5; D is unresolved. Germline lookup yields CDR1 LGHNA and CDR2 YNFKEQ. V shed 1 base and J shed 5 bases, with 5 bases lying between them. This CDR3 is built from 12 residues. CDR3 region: CASSQGRETQYF. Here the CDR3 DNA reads TGTGCCAGCAGCCAAGGTCGGGAGACCCAGTACTTC.

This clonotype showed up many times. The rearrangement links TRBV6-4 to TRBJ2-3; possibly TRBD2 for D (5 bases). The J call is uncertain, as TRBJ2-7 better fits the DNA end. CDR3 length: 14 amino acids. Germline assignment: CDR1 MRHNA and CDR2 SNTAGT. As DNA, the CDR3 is TGTGCCAGCAGTTTGGACGGCGAGGGTTACGAGCAGTACTTC. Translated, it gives CASSLDGEGYEQYF.

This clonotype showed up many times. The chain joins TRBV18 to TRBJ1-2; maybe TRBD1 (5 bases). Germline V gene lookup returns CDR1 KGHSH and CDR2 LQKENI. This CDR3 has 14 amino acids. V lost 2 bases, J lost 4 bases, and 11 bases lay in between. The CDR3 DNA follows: TGTGCCAGCTCACCAGGAGGGGACGGCTATGGCTACACCTTC. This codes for CASSPGGDGYGYTF.